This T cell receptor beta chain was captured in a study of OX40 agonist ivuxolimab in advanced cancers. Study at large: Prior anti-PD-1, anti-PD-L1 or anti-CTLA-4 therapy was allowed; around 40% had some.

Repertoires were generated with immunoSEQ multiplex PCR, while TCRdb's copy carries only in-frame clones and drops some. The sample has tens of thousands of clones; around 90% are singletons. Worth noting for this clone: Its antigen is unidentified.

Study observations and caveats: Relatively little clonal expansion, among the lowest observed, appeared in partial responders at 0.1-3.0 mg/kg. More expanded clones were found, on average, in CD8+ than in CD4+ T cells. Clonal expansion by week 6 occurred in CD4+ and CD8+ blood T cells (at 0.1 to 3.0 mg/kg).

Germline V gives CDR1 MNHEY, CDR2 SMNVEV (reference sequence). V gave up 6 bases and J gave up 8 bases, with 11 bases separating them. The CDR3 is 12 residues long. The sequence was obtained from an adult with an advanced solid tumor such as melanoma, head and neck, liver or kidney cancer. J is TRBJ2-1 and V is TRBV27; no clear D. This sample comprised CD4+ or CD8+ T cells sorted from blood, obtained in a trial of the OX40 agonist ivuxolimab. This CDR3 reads CASRKGLYEQFF. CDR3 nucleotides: TGTGCCAGCAGGAAGGGATTGTATGAGCAGTTCTTC.